The 28 T cell receptor beta chains presented below share a single source sample, sequenced in a study of cytomegalovirus exposure and HLA in healthy donors. The PCR used 60 Vbeta and 13 Jbeta primers. The data were produced by immunoSEQ multiplex PCR, yet TCRdb's version contains in-frame clones alone and is incomplete. The table shows tens of thousands of clones, with approximately 78% occurring only once. What was sequenced was PBMCs. These receptors were collected from a human donor in good health.

The chain recombines TRBV19 with TRBJ1-5, with D perhaps matching TRBD1 (5 bases). CDR3 length equals 12 residues. The V gene's germline CDR1 is LNHDA and CDR2 SQIVND (reference sequence). The V end lost 7 bases, the J end lost 4 bases, and 8 bases lay between the germline ends. For the CDR3, the DNA is TGTGCCAGTACCTACAGGAATCAGCCCCAGCATTTT. This gives the protein CASTYRNQPQHF. Complete variable domain (other parts from reference TRBV19 and TRBJ1-5): DGGITQSPKYLFRKEGQNVTLSCEQNLNHDAMYWYRQDPGQGLRLIYYSQIVNDFQKGDIAEGYSVSREKKESFPLTVTSAQKNPTAFYLCASTYRNQPQHFGDGTRLSIL.

The chain recombines TRBV7-3 with TRBJ2-6; weak D call: TRBD1 (5 bases). V shed 5 bases and J shed 4 bases, with 15 bases lying between them. This CDR3 has 16 residues. Germline values: CDR1 SGHTA, CDR2 FQGTGA. CDR3 in DNA: TGTGCCAGCAGCCTTACCGGACACTCAGGGGCCAACGTCCTGACTTTC. Protein: CASSLTGHSGANVLTF.

The chain recombines TRBV29-1 with TRBJ2-6; maybe TRBD1 (6 bases). Germline V gives CDR1 SQVTM, CDR2 ANQGSEA. CDR3 length: 15 amino acids. The V and J ends lost 5 bases and 2 bases respectively, with 13 bases between them. CDR3 nucleotides: TGCAGCGTTCGAAGCACAGGGACTGGGGCCAACGTCCTGACTTTC. This translates into CSVRSTGTGANVLTF.

The rearrangement links TRBV19 to TRBJ1-6; weak D call: TRBD1 (5 bases). The CDR3 consists of 13 residues. Trimming stripped 5 bases from V and 8 bases from J, with 10 bases between. Germline V gene data show CDR1 as LNHDA and CDR2 as SQIVND (reference sequence). CDR3 loop: CASSGRGDSPLHF. Written as DNA, the CDR3 is TGTGCCAGTAGTGGGCGGGGCGATTCACCCCTCCACTTT.

This sequence joins TRBV10-2 and TRBJ2-3, with TRBD2 matching 9 bases. The germline gives CDR1 WSHSY, CDR2 SAAADI. The CDR3 consists of 16 residues. J lost 2 bases, V lost 1 base, and 4 bases had no gene match. CDR3 DNA sequence: TGCGCCAGCAGTGAGTTTGCGGGGGGGCCCACAGATACGCAGTATTTT. Encoded protein: CASSEFAGGPTDTQYF.

The chain carries TRBV29-1 and TRBJ1-1; D not resolved. Trimming stripped 7 bases from V and 10 bases from J, with 13 bases between. Per germline, CDR1 SQVTM and CDR2 ANQGSEA. The CDR3 spans 10 residues. CDR3 sequence reads: CSASDQGAFF. The CDR3 DNA reads as TGCAGCGCCAGCGACCAAGGAGCTTTCTTT.

The chain joins TRBV5-1 to TRBJ1-1; 9 nucleotides line up with TRBD1. In germline, CDR1 is SGHRS, CDR2 YFSETQ. This CDR3 spans 17 amino acids. Trimming at V came to 4 bases and at J to 1 base, leaving 11 bases not matched to a gene. CDR3 bases: TGCGCCAGCAGCAAGGACAGGGGTGGCGTAAGGAACACTGAAGCTTTCTTT. Protein sequence: CASSKDRGGVRNTEAFF.

The chain has TRBV6-1 and TRBJ2-3; D is perhaps TRBD1 (6 bases). V was shortened by 8 bases and J by 0 bases, with 12 bases between the two germline ends. This CDR3 comprises 14 residues. Germline CDR1 and CDR2: MNHNS and SASEGT. The CDR3 protein is CASRLGASTDTQYF. Written as DNA, the CDR3 is TGTGCCAGCCGGTTGGGGGCTAGCACAGATACGCAGTATTTT.

The J gene is TRBJ2-7, the V gene TRBV6-4; 11 bases match TRBD1. The germline CDR1 and CDR2 sequences are MRHNA and SNTAGT. CDR3 length: 18 residues. V was pared by 2 bases and J by 5 bases, with 14 bases of the junction left unmatched. In nucleotides, the CDR3 is TGTGCCAGCAGTGACCCCCGAATTTGGGGACAGGGGGTAAACGAGCAGTACTTC. Protein product: CASSDPRIWGQGVNEQYF.

This clone was observed a few times. Other DNA sequences in this sample translate to the same CDR3. The chain links TRBV11-2 to TRBJ2-7, with TRBD2 identical over 12 bases. V trimming: 4 bases; J trimming: 4 bases; junction bases outside the gene matches: 5. The CDR3 runs 15 residues. Germline-derived CDR1 and CDR2 are SGHAT and FQNNGV. Here the CDR3 reads CASSSTSGGSYEQYF. The DNA of the CDR3 is TGTGCCAGCAGCTCAACTAGCGGGGGGTCTTACGAGCAGTACTTC.

This chain uses TRBV28 with TRBJ2-7; D possibly corresponds to TRBD1 (5 bases). The germline V and J ends were trimmed by 0 bases and 1 base, with 16 bases remaining between them. The CDR3 spans 17 residues. In germline, CDR1 is MDHEN, CDR2 SYDVKM. CDR3 sequence reads: CASSLWAGIPISYEQYF. CDR3 nucleotides: TGTGCCAGCAGTTTATGGGCAGGGATTCCCATATCCTACGAGCAGTACTTC. Full variable domain (remainder filled in from reference TRBV28 and TRBJ2-7): DVKVTQSSRYLVKRTGEKVFLECVQDMDHENMFWYRQDPGLGLRLIYFSYDVKMKEKGDIPEGYSVSREKKERFSLILESASTNQTSMYLCASSLWAGIPISYEQYFGPGTRLTVT.

This clone appeared a few times. CDR3 in amino acids: CASSLGGGFSYEQYF. The DNA of the CDR3 is TGTGCCAGCAGCTTGGGTGGCGGGTTCTCCTACGAGCAGTACTTC. This chain uses TRBV5-6 with TRBJ2-7; tentatively, D is TRBD2 (5 bases). The CDR3 contains 15 residues. Trimming cost V 0 bases and J 0 bases, with 10 bases left between them. The germline V gene has CDR1 SGHDT and CDR2 YYEEEE.

This clone was detected only once. V and J are TRBV6-6 and TRBJ1-6; no definite D call. The CDR3 has 16 residues. Between the trimmed V and J ends, which lost 0 bases and 10 bases, there was a span of 16 bases. Germline V lookup: CDR1 MNHNY, CDR2 SVGAGI (reference sequence). The DNA for the CDR3 is TGTGCCAGCAGTTACTCTTCTAACAGTCTTGTCTCACCCCTCCACTTT. It encodes CASSYSSNSLVSPLHF.

The chain links TRBV4-1 to TRBJ1-2; no definite D call. Germline loops: CDR1 MGHRA, CDR2 YSYEKL. Trimming left V 0 bases short and J 2 bases short, with 4 bases between. CDR3 length: 13 amino acids. In DNA, the CDR3 is TGCGCCAGCAGCCAAGATCGGAACTATGGCTACACCTTC. Its translation is CASSQDRNYGYTF.

The chain recombines TRBV5-8 with TRBJ1-1; no firm D call. The CDR3 loop spans 17 amino acids. Trimming stripped 0 bases from V and 6 bases from J, with 21 bases between. Germline assignment: CDR1 SGHTS and CDR2 YDEGEE. CDR3 sequence reads: CASSLGQTLGRFSEAFF. CDR3 in DNA: TGTGCCAGCAGCTTGGGCCAGACATTGGGTCGATTTTCTGAAGCTTTCTTT.

CDR3 amino acids: CASRLRLAASTDTQYF. The CDR3 region has the DNA TGCGCCAGCAGATTAAGACTAGCCGCTAGCACAGATACGCAGTATTTT. The chain joins TRBV5-1 to TRBJ2-3, with 7 bases lining up with TRBD2. The CDR3 extends over 16 amino acids. Germline loops: CDR1 SGHRS, CDR2 YFSETQ. J gave up 0 bases and V 5 bases, and 9 bases lay outside the gene matches. Supplemented by reference TRBV5-1 and TRBJ2-3, the full variable domain reads KAGVTQTPRYLIKTRGQQVTLSCSPISGHRSVSWYQQTPGQGLQFLFEYFSETQRNKGNFPGRFSGRQFSNSRSEMNVSTLELGDSALYLCASRLRLAASTDTQYFGPGTRLTVL.

The V and J genes are TRBV19 and TRBJ2-7; perhaps TRBD2 as D (6 bases). The V gene's germline CDR1 is LNHDA and CDR2 SQIVND (reference sequence). The V end lost 6 bases, the J end lost 2 bases, and 14 bases lay between the germline ends. The CDR3 loop spans 14 amino acids. CDR3 DNA: TGTGCCAGTAGCGCGACTAGTCCAACCTACGAGCAGTACTTC. It encodes CASSATSPTYEQYF.

The genes are TRBV6-5 and TRBJ1-1, with TRBD1 matching 9 bases. V lost 2 bases and J lost 8; bases outside the gene matches: 0. Germline CDR1 MNHEY, CDR2 SVGAGI. CDR3 length: 12 residues. Written as DNA, the CDR3 is TGTGCCAGCAGTTACGGACAGGGGGAAGCTTTCTTT. Its protein is CASSYGQGEAFF.

This clone was picked up one time. The CDR3 nucleotides are TGCAGCGTTGTAGGAACCTTCCTGGGGGCGGCCAAGCAGTACTTC. This sequence encodes CSVVGTFLGAAKQYF. V usage is TRBV29-1 and J usage is TRBJ2-7; possibly TRBD1 for D (6 bases). Per germline, CDR1 SQVTM and CDR2 ANQGSEA. The CDR3 is made up of 15 amino acids. Trimming pared 4 bases from V and 8 bases from J, leaving 24 bases between.

The chain uses TRBV19 and TRBJ1-1; perhaps TRBD1 as D (5 bases). The CDR3 runs to 17 residues. Germline loops: CDR1 LNHDA, CDR2 SQIVND (reference sequence). Trimming took off 7 bases at V and 0 bases at J, with 21 bases between the two ends. This CDR3 reads CASNPLGGFRMNTEAFF. As DNA, the CDR3 is TGTGCCAGTAACCCTTTGGGGGGGTTTAGGATGAACACTGAAGCTTTCTTT.

This clone was observed a single time. The V gene is TRBV27, the J gene TRBJ2-1; tentatively, D is TRBD2 (5 bases). V lost 6 bases and J 0 bases, leaving 12 bases between the germline ends. The germline V gene encodes CDR1 MNHEY and CDR2 SMNVEV (reference sequence). The CDR3 is made up of 15 amino acids. The CDR3 bases are TGTGCCAGCAGCCCCAAAGGGAGCTCCTACAATGAGCAGTTCTTC. It yields the protein CASSPKGSSYNEQFF.

The V call is TRBV7-9, the J call TRBJ2-3; D not certain. V dropped 1 base and J dropped 4 bases, with 3 bases sitting between them. The CDR3 contains 12 residues. Germline V gene lookup returns CDR1 SEHNR and CDR2 FQNEAQ (reference sequence). CDR3 in amino acids: CASSLDSDTQYF. In DNA form, the CDR3 reads TGTGCCAGCAGCTTAGACTCAGATACGCAGTATTTT.

This clone came up once. This chain links TRBV19 with TRBJ1-2; TRBD1 is a possible D gene (5 bases). This CDR3 comprises 13 residues. The ends were cut back, 9 bases at V and 0 bases at J, with 11 bases in the middle. CDR1 and CDR2 (germline): LNHDA, SQIVND (reference sequence). The CDR3 spells CASARQPNYGYTF. The CDR3, as DNA: TGTGCCAGCGCCAGACAGCCTAACTATGGCTACACCTTC. Full variable domain (missing parts from reference TRBV19 and TRBJ1-2): DGGITQSPKYLFRKEGQNVTLSCEQNLNHDAMYWYRQDPGQGLRLIYYSQIVNDFQKGDIAEGYSVSREKKESFPLTVTSAQKNPTAFYLCASARQPNYGYTFGSGTRLTVV.

This clone was counted a single time. One end of the junction is discordant with germline, which a read error may explain. The gene calls are TRBV12-5 and TRBJ1-2; TRBD1 matches 7 bases. The germline V gene has CDR1 LGHNT and CDR2 FRNRAP. The CDR3 consists of 13 residues. The CDR3 here is CASGTRQGGGYPF. CDR3 DNA sequence: TGTGCTAGTGGTACACGACAGGGTGGCGGCTACCCCTTC. Complete variable domain (other parts from reference TRBV12-5 and TRBJ1-2): DARVTQTPRHKVTEMGQEVTMRCQPILGHNTVFWYRQTMMQGLELLAYFRNRAPLDDSGMPKDRFSAEMPDATLATLKIQPSEPRDSAVYFCASGTRQGGGYPFGSGTRLTVV.

The chain couples TRBV29-1 to TRBJ2-7; D not resolved. V lost 4 bases to trimming and J lost 7 bases, with 11 bases between them. From germline, CDR1 is SQVTM and CDR2 ANQGSEA. The CDR3 covers 11 residues. The DNA of the CDR3 is TGCAGCGTTGGTCAGGTCGGAGAGCAGTACTTC. Protein: CSVGQVGEQYF.

The chain has TRBV19 and TRBJ1-1; the D is unclear. Germline V gives CDR1 LNHDA, CDR2 SQIVND (reference sequence). CDR3 size: 14 residues. The V gene lost 5 bases and the J gene lost 3 bases, with 13 bases spanning the gap. CDR3 bases: TGTGCCAGTAGTGCCCCGTCGGGGTACACTGAAGCTTTCTTT. The encoded protein is CASSAPSGYTEAFF.

This chain uses TRBV7-8 with TRBJ1-4; tentatively, D is TRBD1 (5 bases). The germline V gene has CDR1 SGHVS and CDR2 FQNEAQ. V was trimmed by 1 base and J by 0 bases, leaving 9 bases between them. The CDR3 totals 16 residues. CDR3 in DNA: TGTGCCAGCAGCTTAGTTGTAGGGGCAACTAATGAAAAACTGTTTTTT. Translating gives CASSLVVGATNEKLFF.

The V and J genes are TRBV7-2 and TRBJ2-5; perhaps TRBD2 as D (7 bases). This CDR3 region has 16 residues. The V end lost 5 bases, the J end lost 6 bases, and 22 bases lay between the germline ends. Germline CDR1 reads SGHTA; CDR2 reads FQGNSA. The CDR3 spells CASSPLWGGAVQTQYF. DNA of the CDR3: TGTGCCAGCAGCCCCTTGTGGGGGGGGGCCGTACAGACCCAGTACTTC.